This T cell receptor (beta chain) was identified during a study of blood T cell repertoires in COVID-19. About the research overall: Samples representing acute and convalescent COVID-19 were sourced from the United States, Italy and Spain. T cells, B-cell-depleted T cells, or PBMCs provided the cDNA or gDNA that served as material.

Source study methods: Amplified reference gene primers provided the basis for estimating nucleated cell counts. The data were produced by immunoSEQ multiplex PCR, yet TCRdb's version contains in-frame clones alone and is incomplete. From that table come the V and J calls and clone size; the DNA was used to work out D and trimming. In the table there are approximately 150,000 clones, approximately 88% of which are singletons. This CDR3 contains 19 residues. Unmatched junction bases numbered 8, after V lost 6 bases and J lost 0 bases. Germline lookup yields CDR1 PRHDT and CDR2 FYEKMQ (reference sequence).

Sequenced material: peripheral blood. The chain recombines TRBV13 with TRBJ2-1; 16 bases align to TRBD2. The receptor's source is a woman in her fifties or sixties with acute or convalescent COVID-19. This CDR3 reads CASSLPGLAGGSSYNEQFF. CDR3 nucleotide sequence: TGTGCCAGCAGTCTTCCGGGACTAGCGGGAGGGAGCTCCTACAATGAGCAGTTCTTC.